One and the same sample provided the 12 T cell receptor beta chains below, sequenced in a study of shared clonotypes between healthy human individuals. Profiling relied on immunoSEQ multiplex PCR, and the TCRdb table lists in-frame clones only, not all of them. The data show about 2 million clones, with over 85% seen just once and more than 0.1% held by the top ten. Sequencing input: naive CD4+ T cells sorted from blood. Subset meaning: CD45RA+ positively selected. Every receptor here comes from a young man in good health.

A remark on this clone: The sample has other DNA sequences that encode this CDR3 too. V gene TRBV6-1 combines with J gene TRBJ1-5; D is unresolved. Per the germline V gene, CDR1 is MNHNS and CDR2 is SASEGT. The CDR3 runs 14 residues. V was pared by 1 base and J by 4 bases, with 8 bases between. The DNA for the CDR3 is TGTGCCAGCAGTGAAGTCTGGGGTAATCAGCCCCAGCATTTT. It codes for CASSEVWGNQPQHF.

The V gene is TRBV28, the J gene TRBJ2-2; D unclear. Trimming took off 3 bases at V and 1 base at J, with 12 bases between the two ends. The V gene's germline CDR1 is MDHEN and CDR2 SYDVKM. CDR3 size: 16 residues. The CDR3 is CASSLDQQMNTGELFF. The CDR3 region has the DNA TGTGCCAGCAGTTTGGACCAGCAAATGAACACCGGGGAGCTGTTTTTT.

The CDR3 DNA follows: TGTGCCAGTAGTCAAATCTCGAGGGGGATCTTAGAGCAGTACTTC. It encodes CASSQISRGILEQYF. This sequence joins TRBV19 and TRBJ2-7; perhaps TRBD1 as D (6 bases). Germline V gene lookup returns CDR1 LNHDA and CDR2 SQIVND (reference sequence). The ends were cut back, 5 bases at V and 7 bases at J, with 21 bases in the middle. The CDR3 extends over 15 amino acids.

The chain couples TRBV7-2 to TRBJ2-3; D gene uncertain. CDR3 length: 13 amino acids. Germline CDR1 and CDR2: SGHTA and FQGNSA. The ends were cut back, 5 bases at V and 3 bases at J, with 9 bases in the middle. CDR3 loop: CASSPRITDTQYF. The CDR3 DNA follows: TGTGCCAGCAGCCCGCGCATAACAGATACGCAGTATTTT. Filled out from reference TRBV7-2 and TRBJ2-3, the complete variable domain reads GAGVSQSPSNKVTEKGKDVELRCDPISGHTALYWYRQSLGQGLEFLIYFQGNSAPDKSGLPSDRFSAERTGGSVSTLTIQRTQQEDSAVYLCASSPRITDTQYFGPGTRLTVL.

The chain employs TRBV4-1 and TRBJ1-1; TRBD1 matches at 9 bases. CDR3 size: 18 residues. Germline CDR1 is MGHRA and CDR2 is YSYEKL. Unmatched junction bases numbered 15, after V lost 4 bases and J lost 3 bases. CDR3 amino acids: CASSRFKVGTGLDTEAFF. The CDR3 region has the DNA TGCGCCAGCAGCCGATTTAAGGTAGGGACAGGGCTGGACACTGAAGCTTTCTTT.

The chain links TRBV18 to TRBJ1-1; 8 bases fit TRBD1. V lost 4 bases and J lost 1; bases outside the gene matches: 5. Germline V gene sequence: CDR1 KGHSH, CDR2 LQKENI. The length of the CDR3 is 15 residues. The CDR3 reads CASSLQGASNTEAFF. In DNA, the CDR3 is TGTGCCAGCTCACTTCAGGGGGCATCGAACACTGAAGCTTTCTTT.

The V and J genes are TRBV28 and TRBJ1-4; 7 bases map to TRBD1. V lost 4 bases, J lost 8 bases, and 7 bases stayed unmatched. The germline gives CDR1 MDHEN, CDR2 SYDVKM. The CDR3 extends over 14 amino acids. Here the CDR3 reads CASSSPRGGEKLFF. The CDR3, as DNA: TGTGCCAGCAGTTCACCCAGGGGGGGGGAAAAACTGTTTTTT.

This chain joins TRBV27 and TRBJ2-1, with D perhaps TRBD2 (6 bases). Germline CDR1 is MNHEY and CDR2 is SMNVEV (reference sequence). V was cut by 6 bases and J by 10 bases, with 10 bases left in between. The CDR3 loop spans 11 amino acids. CDR3 loop: CASRGTGEQFF. The CDR3, as DNA: TGTGCCAGCAGAGGGACTGGAGAGCAGTTCTTC.

The CDR3 loop is CASSRGILLDGYNEQFF. The CDR3 coding sequence is TGCGCCAGCAGCCGAGGCATCCTCCTAGACGGTTACAATGAGCAGTTCTTC. The chain joins TRBV4-1 to TRBJ2-1, with no clear D. CDR1 is MGHRA and CDR2 is YSYEKL in the germline V gene. With 4 bases removed from V and 4 bases from J, the gap between germline ends came to 20 bases. CDR3 length equals 17 residues.

This clone was counted a single time. This rearrangement joins TRBV7-8 to TRBJ2-5, with no clear D. The CDR3 consists of 15 residues. In germline, CDR1 is SGHVS, CDR2 FQNEAQ. The V end lost 1 base, the J end lost 3 bases, and 12 bases lay between the germline ends. The CDR3 bases are TGTGCCAGCAGCTTAGGGTCTGGTGGGAAAGAGACCCAGTACTTC. Translation gives CASSLGSGGKETQYF.

A single count supports this clone. The chain couples TRBV30 to TRBJ1-6, with TRBD1 matching over 10 bases. The CDR3 extends over 15 amino acids. Germline V gene lookup returns CDR1 GTSNPN and CDR2 SVGIG (reference sequence). The trim removed 3 bases at V and 7 bases at J, leaving 6 bases unmatched. CDR3 residues: CAWRMTGGGNSPLHF. The CDR3 DNA reads TGTGCCTGGAGAATGACAGGGGGCGGGAATTCACCCCTCCACTTT.

As regards this clone: This sample includes further DNA sequences coding for the same CDR3. The J gene is TRBJ1-3, the V gene TRBV7-9; no reliable D call. This CDR3 spans 14 amino acids. V dropped 3 bases and J dropped 0 bases, with 6 bases sitting between them. Germline-derived CDR1 and CDR2 are SEHNR and FQNEAQ (reference sequence). DNA of the CDR3: TGTGCCAGCAGCTTCTCGAGCTCTGGAAACACCATATATTTT. Translated, it gives CASSFSSSGNTIYF.